What follows are 28 T cell receptor beta chains derived from one specimen sequenced in a study of cytomegalovirus exposure and HLA in healthy donors (dated by TCRdb to about 2017). Library prep was done by the immunoSEQ multiplex PCR assay. A mixture of 60 forward primers for TCR Vbeta segments and 13 reverse primers for TCR Jbeta segments was used in the multiplex PCR. Held by TCRdb, this immuneACCESS table contains in-frame sequences only and omits some clones. Under half of the omission traces to an unresolved V gene where checked; the cause of the rest is unknown. This sample comprises 55,000 to 80,000 clones, approximately 80% of them detected only once. Just under 3% of the sample is in the top ten clones. The specimen was PBMCs. The receptors were gathered from a woman between 25 and 40 years old in good health and CMV-seronegative.

The chain joins TRBV21-1 to TRBJ2-4; TRBD1 was called by the table and not checked on the DNA. TRBV21-1 is a pseudogene segment. CDR3 length equals 12 residues. The CDR3 bases are TGTGCCAGCCGGGACAGGGACAACATTCAGTACTTC. This gives the protein CASRDRDNIQYF.

The genes are TRBV19 and TRBJ2-5; 13 bases align to TRBD2. The J call is uncertain, as TRBJ2-7 better fits the DNA end. Germline assignment: CDR1 LNHDA and CDR2 SQIVND (reference sequence). This CDR3 has 17 residues. CDR3 protein: CASSTGTSGTNSYEQYF. The DNA for the CDR3 is TGTGCCAGTAGTACCGGGACTAGCGGGACCAACTCCTACGAGCAGTACTTC.

This clone was seen just once. The chain combines TRBV25-1 with TRBJ1-4, with D maybe TRBD1 (5 bases). CDR3 length: 14 amino acids. CDR1 and CDR2 (germline): MGHDK, SYGVNS. The germline V and J ends were trimmed by 8 bases and 8 bases, with 18 bases remaining between them. The CDR3 sequence: CASGYRGLGEKLFF. DNA of the CDR3: TGTGCCAGCGGGTATAGGGGTTTGGGGGAAAAACTGTTTTTT.

The genes are TRBV5-4 and TRBJ1-2; D may be TRBD1 (6 bases). The CDR3 runs to 14 residues. The germline CDR1 and CDR2 sequences are SGHNT and YYREEE (reference sequence). Trimming removed 2 bases at V and 6 bases at J, with 14 bases between. In DNA, the CDR3 is TGTGCCAGCAGCTTACAGGGATTACCGGATGGCTACACCTTC. Protein sequence: CASSLQGLPDGYTF.

This chain connects TRBV5-1 to TRBJ1-1; the D gene is possibly TRBD1 (5 bases). Trimming removed 0 bases from V and 1 base from J, with 13 bases in between. Germline V CDR1 and CDR2: SGHRS, YFSETQ. CDR3 length equals 16 residues. In nucleotides, the CDR3 is TGCGCCAGCAGCTTGGGGACAAGTCGAAGGAACACTGAAGCTTTCTTT. It specifies CASSLGTSRRNTEAFF.

The genes are TRBV29-1 and TRBJ2-3; TRBD2 matches at 14 bases. V lost 4 bases and J lost 6; bases outside the gene matches: 6. This CDR3 spans 15 amino acids. The germline gives CDR1 SQVTM, CDR2 ANQGSEA. CDR3: CSVGTSGGFMDTQYF. The CDR3 bases are TGCAGCGTTGGGACTAGCGGGGGGTTTATGGATACGCAGTATTTT.

This chain links TRBV6-5 with TRBJ1-2; 8 positions agree with TRBD1. The ends lost 4 bases at V and 5 bases at J; junction bases unmatched: 3. The length of the CDR3 is 13 residues. Looked up from germline, CDR1 is MNHEY and CDR2 is SVGAGI. CDR3 region: CASSSDRGYGYTF. The CDR3 DNA is TGTGCCAGCAGTTCCGACAGGGGATATGGCTACACCTTC.

This chain links TRBV28 with TRBJ2-6, with 7 bases aligning to TRBD1. This CDR3 spans 16 amino acids. V shed 6 bases and J 0 bases; nucleotides not matched to a gene: 5. CDR1 is MDHEN, CDR2 SYDVKM, per germline. This chain's CDR3 is CASRNRGPSGANVLTF. Here the CDR3 DNA reads TGTGCCAGCAGAAACAGGGGCCCCTCTGGGGCCAACGTCCTGACTTTC.

The CDR3 loop is CASSSTGRATNEKLFF. Written as DNA, the CDR3 is TGTGCCAGCAGCTCGACCGGGAGAGCAACTAATGAAAAACTGTTTTTT. The V gene is TRBV5-6, the J gene TRBJ1-4, with unresolved D. The CDR3 has 16 residues. V was shortened by 3 bases and J by 0 bases, with 12 bases between the two germline ends. From germline, CDR1 is SGHDT and CDR2 YYEEEE.

This chain links TRBV9 with TRBJ1-2; 7 bases align to TRBD1. V lost 4 bases and J lost 4; bases outside the gene matches: 13. Germline CDR1 is SGDLS and CDR2 is YYNGEE. The CDR3 runs to 16 residues. This chain's CDR3 is CASSHTGTVEGYGYTF. The CDR3 DNA reads as TGTGCCAGCAGCCACACAGGGACAGTTGAGGGCTATGGCTACACCTTC.

The rearrangement links TRBV27 to TRBJ2-7, with TRBD2 identical over 8 bases. The CDR3 consists of 19 residues. The trim removed 4 bases at V and 0 bases at J, leaving 17 bases unmatched. Germline loops: CDR1 MNHEY, CDR2 SMNVEV (reference sequence). The CDR3 region is CASSSTRFWFAGGSYEQYF. DNA for the CDR3: TGTGCCAGCAGTTCAACCCGCTTTTGGTTTGCGGGGGGCTCCTACGAGCAGTACTTC.

The V call is TRBV7-9, the J call TRBJ1-6, with D possibly being TRBD1 (5 bases). The germline V gene encodes CDR1 SEHNR and CDR2 FQNEAQ (reference sequence). Deletions cut 5 bases from V and 7 bases from J, with 18 bases between. The CDR3 is 16 residues long. The CDR3 protein is CASSVNVGEANSPLHF. The CDR3 DNA follows: TGTGCCAGCAGCGTGAATGTGGGGGAGGCGAATTCACCCCTCCACTTT.

In this sample, this clone turned up once. The chain has TRBV5-1 and TRBJ2-2, with TRBD1 matching 9 bases. Germline assignment: CDR1 SGHRS and CDR2 YFSETQ. CDR3 length: 14 residues. V was clipped by 3 bases and J by 5 bases; unmatched bases: 2. The CDR3: CASSSQGATGELFF. The DNA of the CDR3 is TGCGCCAGCAGCTCACAGGGGGCTACCGGGGAGCTGTTTTTT.

This clone has more than one count but fewer than ten. V gene TRBV6-1 combines with J gene TRBJ2-7; 11 nucleotides line up with TRBD1. Germline CDR1 and CDR2: MNHNS and SASEGT. Trimming at V came to 4 bases and at J to 7 bases, leaving 6 bases not matched to a gene. This CDR3 is built from 14 residues. The CDR3 loop reads CASSGTGGWLEQYF. In DNA form, the CDR3 reads TGTGCCAGCAGTGGGACAGGGGGCTGGTTGGAGCAGTACTTC.

As to this clone: Germline is not matched at one junction end, which may reflect a read error. V is TRBV6-6 and J is TRBJ2-5, with D hard to call. This CDR3 has 15 residues. CDR1 is MNHNY, CDR2 SVGAGI, per germline (reference sequence). The CDR3 loop is CASSDSAMILETQYF. CDR3 in DNA: TGTGCCAGCAGTGACTCGGCCATGATTTTAGAGACCCAGTACTTC.

Only a few counts were recorded for this clone. The chain links TRBV4-3 to TRBJ1-2; 9 nucleotides match TRBD1. The germline gives CDR1 LGHNA, CDR2 YSLEER. The CDR3 consists of 16 residues. J gave up 4 bases and V 2 bases, and 8 bases lay outside the gene matches. The CDR3 loop reads CASSQLGDRAFYGYTF. The CDR3 nucleotides are TGCGCCAGCAGCCAACTGGGGGACAGGGCCTTCTATGGCTACACCTTC.

Written as DNA, the CDR3 is TGTGCCAGCAGCGCTGGGACGGGAGGGTTCTATGGCTACACCTTC. Its translation is CASSAGTGGFYGYTF. The chain employs TRBV11-2 and TRBJ1-2, with TRBD1 as a possible D gene (5 bases). V was clipped by 5 bases and J by 4 bases, with 17 bases between them. The CDR3 spans 15 residues. Germline V gene sequence: CDR1 SGHAT, CDR2 FQNNGV.

The gene calls are TRBV9 and TRBJ2-7; D is perhaps TRBD1 (5 bases). With 2 bases removed from V and 0 bases from J, the gap between germline ends came to 12 bases. Germline CDR1 is SGDLS and CDR2 is YYNGEE. The CDR3 covers 15 residues. The CDR3 bases are TGTGCCAGCAGCGTTGGGGCAGCCAGCTCCTACGAGCAGTACTTC. It encodes CASSVGAASSYEQYF.

The chain has TRBV6-6 and TRBJ2-2; 7 bases are a match to TRBD2. Trimming took 2 bases from V and 3 from J; bases not matched to a gene: 3. In germline, CDR1 is MNHNY, CDR2 SVGAGI (reference sequence). This CDR3 spans 15 amino acids. CDR3: CASSYASGDTGELFF. The CDR3 DNA reads as TGTGCCAGCAGTTACGCGAGCGGGGACACCGGGGAGCTGTTTTTT.

This clone turned up a few times. V gene TRBV6-6 combines with J gene TRBJ2-7; possibly TRBD1 for D (5 bases). V was cut by 3 bases and J by 4 bases, with 7 bases left in between. The CDR3 has 12 residues. Germline V CDR1 and CDR2: MNHNY, SVGAGI (reference sequence). The CDR3 region is CASSYDRYEQYF. CDR3 bases: TGTGCCAGCAGTTATGACAGATACGAGCAGTACTTC.

V gene TRBV10-2 combines with J gene TRBJ2-5; tentative D call: TRBD2 (6 bases). The ends were cut back, 4 bases at V and 0 bases at J, with 15 bases in the middle. CDR1 and CDR2 (germline): WSHSY, SAAADI. This CDR3 is built from 16 residues. This chain's CDR3 is CASSAVAGIYQETQYF. The CDR3 nucleotides are TGCGCCAGCAGTGCCGTTGCGGGGATTTACCAAGAGACCCAGTACTTC.

The sample holds a few counts of this clone. This chain links TRBV4-3 with TRBJ2-3; 11 bases agree with TRBD1. The ends lost 3 bases at V and 4 bases at J; junction bases unmatched: 12. Germline V CDR1 and CDR2: LGHNA, YSLEER. This CDR3 has 18 residues. The CDR3 sequence: CASSHSPGQGAEADTQYF. CDR3 in DNA: TGCGCCAGCAGCCATTCACCCGGACAGGGGGCCGAGGCAGATACGCAGTATTTT.

This chain links TRBV30 with TRBJ2-2; D is possibly TRBD2 (6 bases). Germline V CDR1 and CDR2: GTSNPN, SVGIG (reference sequence). The ends were cut back, 8 bases at V and 6 bases at J, with 16 bases in the middle. This CDR3 has 13 amino acids. The CDR3 here is CARMEGNAGELFF. The CDR3 nucleotides read TGTGCCCGAATGGAGGGAAACGCCGGGGAGCTGTTTTTT.

The rearrangement uses TRBV19 and TRBJ1-6; D is perhaps TRBD1 (6 bases). The CDR3 is made up of 15 amino acids. Trimming took 5 bases from V and 1 from J, leaving 9 bases between them. Per the germline V gene, CDR1 is LNHDA and CDR2 is SQIVND (reference sequence). CDR3 amino acids: CASSATGSYNSPLHF. In nucleotides, the CDR3 is TGTGCCAGTAGTGCTACAGGGTCCTATAATTCACCCCTCCACTTT.

V and J are TRBV11-2 and TRBJ2-2; D not resolved. Trimming removed 2 bases from V and 2 bases from J, with 9 bases in between. CDR1 and CDR2 from the germline V gene are SGHAT and FQNNGV. The CDR3 runs 15 residues. CDR3 loop: CASSLYTDNTGELFF. The CDR3 nucleotides are TGTGCCAGCAGCTTATACACAGATAACACCGGGGAGCTGTTTTTT.

The rearrangement uses TRBV19 and TRBJ2-7; TRBD1 might be the D (5 bases). The germline CDR1 and CDR2 sequences are LNHDA and SQIVND (reference sequence). This CDR3 is built from 12 residues. Deletions cut 1 base from V and 5 bases from J, with 6 bases between. CDR3 sequence: CASSIGRDEQYF. The CDR3 nucleotides read TGTGCCAGTAGTATAGGCAGGGACGAGCAGTACTTC.

The sample holds one count of this clone. The genes are TRBV5-1 and TRBJ2-3; no clear D. This CDR3 has 14 amino acids. The V gene lost 6 bases and the J gene lost 1 base, with 12 bases spanning the gap. Germline V gives CDR1 SGHRS, CDR2 YFSETQ. The CDR3 sequence is CASTLAPGTDTQYF. CDR3 coding DNA: TGCGCCAGCACCCTGGCCCCCGGCACAGATACGCAGTATTTT. Based on the CDR3 plus reference TRBV5-1 and TRBJ2-3, the full variable domain is KAGVTQTPRYLIKTRGQQVTLSCSPISGHRSVSWYQQTPGQGLQFLFEYFSETQRNKGNFPGRFSGRQFSNSRSEMNVSTLELGDSALYLCASTLAPGTDTQYFGPGTRLTVL.

V gene TRBV6-4 combines with J gene TRBJ2-3, with TRBD1 matching 12 bases. Germline-derived CDR1 and CDR2 are MRHNA and SNTAGT. The junction had 0 bases not matched to a gene; V was cut back by 6 bases and J by 2 bases. This CDR3 is 14 amino acids long. CDR3 nucleotide sequence: TGTGCCAGCAGGGGACAGGGGGCCACAGATACGCAGTATTTT. Encoded protein: CASRGQGATDTQYF.